Listed below are T cell receptor beta chains from one sample, sequenced in a study of cytomegalovirus exposure and HLA in healthy donors. Only in-frame clones appear in the TCRdb table, and some are missing; sequencing was by immunoSEQ multiplex PCR. The table has 75,000 to 95,000 clones, roughly 86% seen once. Specimen: PBMCs. These receptors came from a woman younger than 35 in good health and CMV-seropositive. The CDR3 runs from the conserved cysteine through the conserved F or W. The D gene is left open where the match is weak. Clone size is given for some rows only: seen once, a few or many times, or a class if the clone is expanded.

TRBJ2-7 | NA | TRBV5-1 | NA | TGCGCCAGCAGCTTGGGACAGGATTGGTACTTC | CASSLGQDWYF
TRBJ2-7 | NA | TRBV7-2 | NA | TGTGCCAGCAGCTTAGAGGGGGGGGCCTACGAGCAGTACTTC | CASSLEGGAYEQYF
TRBJ2-7 | NA | TRBV6-1 | NA | TGTGCCAGCATTAGGGGGTTCAGCTCCTACGAGCAGTACTTC | CASIRGFSSYEQYF
TRBJ1-1 | NA | TRBV5-1 | NA | TGCGCCAGCAGCTTGGCCCCTCCGGCGGGGGACGACACTGAAGCTTTCTTT | CASSLAPPAGDDTEAFF
TRBJ2-3 | NA | TRBV7-9 | NA | TGTGCCAGCAGCTTGTCGTTTGATCGGGCAGATACGCAGTATTTT | CASSLSFDRADTQYF
TRBJ2-7 | NA | TRBV5-1 | NA | TGCGCCAGCAGCCCCAACTCCTACGAGCAGTACTTC | CASSPNSYEQYF
TRBJ2-7 | NA | TRBV4-1 | NA | TGCGCCAGCAGCCAAGAGGTCACAGTCTACGAGCAGTACTTC | CASSQEVTVYEQYF
TRBJ2-7 | NA | TRBV6-1 | NA | TGTGCCAGCACTCGTACGGCCTACGAGCAGTACTTC | CASTRTAYEQYF
TRBJ2-7 | NA | TRBV9 | NA | TGTGCCAGCGGCCTAGCGAGGGACAGCCCTTCCTACGAGCAGTACTTC | CASGLARDSPSYEQYF
TRBJ1-2 | NA | TRBV4-1 | NA | TGCGCCAGCAGCCAAGATGGTCGGCCAGGGTGGGCTAACTATGGCTACACCTTC | CASSQDGRPGWANYGYTF
TRBJ2-5 | once | TRBV25-1 | NA | TGTGCCAGCAGTGAATTCTCAGATACAAAAGAGACCCAGTACTTC | CASSEFSDTKETQYF
TRBJ1-5 | NA | TRBV6-1 | TRBD1 | TGTGCCAGCAATCAGGGGGGAGATGGCAATCAGCCCCAGCATTTT | CASNQGGDGNQPQHF
TRBJ2-3 | NA | TRBV4-2 | TRBD2 | TGTGCCAGCAGCCCAACCCCAAGACTAGCGGGGGGGTATCGCACAGATACGCAGTATTTT | CASSPTPRLAGGYRTDTQYF
TRBJ1-5 | NA | TRBV28 | NA | TGTGCCAGCAGTCCCCCCCGGGGCAATCAGCCCCAGCATTTT | CASSPPRGNQPQHF
TRBJ2-7 | NA | TRBV6-5 | TRBD1 | TGTGCCAGCACCAGACAGGGGGCGATCTACGAGCAGTACTTC | CASTRQGAIYEQYF
TRBJ1-1 | NA | TRBV28 | NA | TGTGCCAGCAGCAGGGAGGGGTCCACTGAAGCTTTCTTT | CASSREGSTEAFF
TRBJ2-5 | NA | TRBV15 | NA | TGTGCCACCAGCACCCCAGGCGATATGTACTTC | CATSTPGDMYF
TRBJ2-7 | NA | TRBV7-9 | TRBD2 | TGTGCCAGCAGCCCTCGGGAGGGTCCCTACGAGCAGTACTTC | CASSPREGPYEQYF
TRBJ2-7 | once | TRBV25-1 | TRBD1 | TGTGCCAGCAGTGAAACAGGGACAGGGGCATCCTACGAGCAGTACTTC | CASSETGTGASYEQYF
TRBJ1-6 | NA | TRBV7-6 | NA | TGTGCCAGCAGCTTAGCCGCTTCGCTTGGCTCACCCCTCCACTTT | CASSLAASLGSPLHF
TRBJ2-1 | NA | TRBV5-3 | NA | TGTGCCAGGATAATGGACGGGATCGAGCAGTTCTTC | CARIMDGIEQFF
TRBJ1-2 | NA | TRBV28 | NA | TGTGCCAGCAGCGAGGCGGTTCGATATGGCTACACCTTC | CASSEAVRYGYTF
TRBJ2-3 | once | TRBV7-9 | TRBD2 | TGTGCCAGCAGCTTCCTAGCGGGGGCGACAGATACGCAGTATTTT | CASSFLAGATDTQYF
TRBJ2-7 | NA | TRBV27 | TRBD2 | TGTGCCAGCAGCGGGACTTTGACTAGCGGGAGATCCTACGAGCAGTACTTC | CASSGTLTSGRSYEQYF
TRBJ1-1 | NA | TRBV27 | NA | TGTGCCAGCAGTTTCCACTCGGGTCCGAACACTGAAGCTTTCTTT | CASSFHSGPNTEAFF
TRBJ2-7 | NA | TRBV6-9 | TRBD1 | TGTGCCAGCAGTTGGTCGGGACAGGGGAACTACGAGCAGTACTTC | CASSWSGQGNYEQYF
TRBJ2-7 | NA | TRBV6-1 | NA | TGTGCCAGCAGTGAATATCAGGGGTACGAGCAGTACTTC | CASSEYQGYEQYF
TRBJ2-5 | NA | TRBV7-8 | NA | TGTGCCAGCAGCTTGGCTAGAGGGACTCACAAAGAGACCCAGTACTTC | CASSLARGTHKETQYF
TRBJ1-1 | NA | TRBV5-6 | TRBD1 | TGTGCCAGCAGCACAGGGGGCTCGGACACTGAAGCTTTCTTT | CASSTGGSDTEAFF
TRBJ2-6 | medium-sized | TRBV15 | NA | TGTGCCACCAGCAGTTTGGAGGGGTCGGCCTCTGGGGCCAACGTCCTGACTTTC | CATSSLEGSASGANVLTF
TRBJ2-1 | NA | TRBV6-5 | NA | TGTGCCAGCAGTTATCCCACGAGCCATGAGCAGTTCTTC | CASSYPTSHEQFF
TRBJ2-7 | few | TRBV6-5 | TRBD2 | TGTGCCAGCAGCCCCTCCGGGGGGGTTTCCTACGAGCAGTACTTC | CASSPSGGVSYEQYF
TRBJ2-4 | NA | TRBV7-9 | TRBD1 | TGTGCCAGCAGCCTCGGGACAGGGGACGACATTCAGTACTTC | CASSLGTGDDIQYF
TRBJ2-1 | once | TRBV7-9 | NA | TGTGCCAGCAGCTTAGTGTCTACCAATGAGCAGTTCTTC | CASSLVSTNEQFF
TRBJ2-7 | NA | TRBV5-1 | TRBD1 | TGCGCCAGCAGCTTGATCAGACAGGGTGGCGGCCACGAGCAGTACTTC | CASSLIRQGGGHEQYF
TRBJ1-1 | NA | TRBV5-8 | NA | TGTGCCAGCATCCTACCCTCCGGGGTGAGGGTACTTGAAGCTTTCTTT | CASILPSGVRVLEAFF
TRBJ2-1 | NA | TRBV6-5 | NA | TGTGCCAGCAGTAGGCGCGACAGTTACAATGAGCAGTTCTTC | CASSRRDSYNEQFF
TRBJ2-7 | NA | TRBV6-6 | TRBD2 | TGTGCCAGCGCCCTAGCGGGGGGTTACTACGAGCAGTACTTC | CASALAGGYYEQYF